The TCR beta chain described here comes from a study of shared clonotypes between healthy human individuals (dated by TCRdb to about 2020). Turning to the overall study: A few men and two women, aged 18 to 49 years, made up the cohort. To estimate repertoire size and how much clonotypes are shared between individuals, the study performed deep sequencing of blood TCR repertoires from five healthy adults. Per donor, leukapheresis produced somewhere between about 0.9 and 9.5 billion PBMCs. For each donor, CD4 naive and CD4 memory were each given three plates, CD8 naive was given two plates, and CD8 memory was given one plate. Libraries were prepared and TCR repertoires were sequenced by different laboratories using diverse techniques, in order to increase sequencing depth and limit assay-specific biases.

There are a few counts of this clone. The target of this receptor is not known. Per-base qualities were not stored, and no clone one base away is much larger. Using the deep immunoSEQ assay, TCR CDR3 regions were amplified from genomic DNA by multiplex PCR. Genomic DNA extracted from each cell subset was distributed evenly over all wells of several immunoSEQ 96-well plates, and each plate served as one replicate. For sorted subsets, approximately 190 ng genomic DNA, equal to 30,000 to 35,000 T cell genomes, was loaded into each replicate PCR. The purified libraries were quantified using a Qubit 3.0 fluorometer, sized with a Bioanalyzer 2100, and then quantified again using the KAPA Library Quantification kit. A separate single-read 150-cycle Illumina NextSeq 550 flow cell was used to sequence each immunoSEQ 96-well plate. Under the source paper's analysis protocol: Because only junctional sequences without quality scores were contained in the immunoSEQ output, filtering matching that applied to full-length reads could not be performed. To assign V/J genes and CDR3, sequences were annotated against IMGT germline references using PyIR, a Python wrapper for IgBLAST v1.9. Any read was removed if the V/J assignment was weak (E-value above 1e-6), the CDR3 was missing, or the read contained stop codons, out-of-frame junctions, or ambiguous translated residues. V3J clonotypes were defined as sequences sharing an identical inferred V gene, J gene, and CDR3 amino acid sequence. Percentage overlap between repertoires was computed as shared unique clonotypes divided by the size of the smaller repertoire. Three approaches were used to assess repertoire richness: RTK rarefaction, the Chao1 estimator, and Recon v2.1 estimates of unobserved clonotypes. Generation probabilities for all TCRbeta clonotypes obtained by the gDNA method from a handful of donors were computed using OLGA. Held by TCRdb, this immuneACCESS table contains in-frame sequences only and omits some clones. Under half of the omission traces to an unresolved V gene where checked; the cause of the rest is unknown. V and J calls plus clone size are reproduced from that table; the DNA served to infer D and trimming. Counted in this sample were approximately 340,000 clones; under 80% of them appeared once. Together, the top ten hold 10% to 13% of the sample.

The CDR3 starts with the cysteine, ends with the phenylalanine, and has 13 residues. Only the CDR3 part of the read is kept: 39 bases, read in frame from the first base. From the germline V gene, CDR1 is KGHSH and CDR2 is LQKENI. V drops 6 bases and J drops 3 bases, leaving 11 bases in between. Points the paper makes about the study in general: Based on pairwise subsampling, the degree of clonotype sharing among donors was expected to be affected by sequencing depth. Compared with non-shared clonotypes, clonotypes shared by all four sorted-subset donors had higher generation probabilities. Even with the large sequencing depth, rarefaction of the sorted-subset datasets indicated that sequencing was incomplete. Sharing across a few donors was observed for around 5% of naive CD4, 3.5% of naive CD8, roughly 2.4% of memory CD4, and about 0.39% of memory CD8 clonotypes. Sampling was restricted to blood, and TCR repertoires in tissues likely differ from the TCR repertoires found in blood. The small number of donors limited the genetic and exposure-history diversity represented. Estimated clonotype richness was generally larger for naive than for memory subsets.

Healthy HIV-negative adults with no recently reported acute infections or vaccinations were included as donors. Only Caucasian adults living in Nashville, Tennessee, USA were represented among the donors. CD4+ T cells were enriched through magnetic negative selection, after which naive cells were positively selected on CD45RA and the remaining negative fraction served as the memory subset. Blood was obtained by leukapheresis, after which PBMCs were separated by Ficoll-Histopaque density gradient centrifugation and cryopreserved in liquid nitrogen vapor phase. Analytical flow cytometry was used to check the purity and quantity of every magnetically sorted T cell population. Genomic DNA was isolated from every sorted fraction and measured by UV absorbance on a Nanodrop 2000c.

Sequenced material: memory CD4+ T cells sorted from blood. The intended sense of this specimen's cell subset or site label: CD45RA-negative fraction. The rearranged chain carries TRBV18 and TRBJ1-1; TRBD1 might be the D gene, on 5 matching bases. The source is a man aged 30 to 39 in good health. The DNA is as follows: TGTGCCAGCTCTCCAGACAGCCACACTGAAGCTTTCTTT. It encodes CASSPDSHTEAFF.